Each of the 11 T cell receptor beta chains below was sequenced from the same sample in a study of CD8 T cells in ankylosing spondylitis. TCRdb reprocessed the 5' RACE reads via MiXCR and lists one record per CDR3 protein. The table lists about 440,000 distinct CDR3 sequences, 17% of them singletons. No antigen is known for these receptors. Study observations and caveats: A TCR beta motif of roughly 8 highly homologous variants seemed to mark ankylosing spondylitis blood.

The sequencing sample was made of blood, either unsorted or a sorted T cell fraction (not recorded which). The receptor source for this set is a male donor with ankylosing spondylitis.

The genes are TRBV30 and TRBJ2-4; TRBD1 or TRBD2 may be the D gene (6 bases each). Germline V CDR1 and CDR2: GTSNPN, SVGIG (reference sequence). The V gene lost 5 bases and the J gene lost 7 bases, with 18 bases spanning the gap. The CDR3 runs to 14 residues. The CDR3 here is CAWAMMGGMNIQYF. The CDR3 DNA is TGTGCCTGGGCCATGATGGGGGGCATGAACATTCAGTACTTC.

The gene calls are TRBV29-1 and TRBJ2-1, with D perhaps matching TRBD1 or TRBD2 (5 bases each). The germline V and J ends were trimmed by 4 bases and 4 bases, with 11 bases remaining between them. CDR1 is SQVTM, CDR2 ANQGSEA, per germline. This CDR3 comprises 13 residues. In nucleotides, the CDR3 is TGCAGCGTTGGCAGGGAGCGGTACAATGAGCAGTTCTTC. Translation: CSVGRERYNEQFF.

This clonotype has just a few counts. This chain connects TRBV5-1 to TRBJ1-3, with unresolved D. V lost 0 bases to trimming and J lost 0 bases, with 10 bases between them. The CDR3 sequence is 16 residues long. CDR1 and CDR2 from the germline V gene are SGHRS and YFSETQ. CDR3 loop: CASSLAGVSSGNTIYF. Written as DNA, the CDR3 is TGCGCCAGCAGCTTGGCCGGGGTCAGCTCTGGAAACACCATATATTTT. The full variable domain, rest sourced from reference TRBV5-1 and TRBJ1-3, is KAGVTQTPRYLIKTRGQQVTLSCSPISGHRSVSWYQQTPGQGLQFLFEYFSETQRNKGNFPGRFSGRQFSNSRSEMNVSTLELGDSALYLCASSLAGVSSGNTIYFGEGSWLTVV.

Many counts were recorded for this clonotype. The V and J genes are TRBV29-1 and TRBJ2-5; 7 bases fit TRBD1. Losses at the gene ends were 2 bases for V and 5 bases for J; bases not matched to a gene: 14. In germline, CDR1 is SQVTM, CDR2 ANQGSEA. The length of the CDR3 is 16 residues. The CDR3 spells CSVESWLLRDSETQYF. The CDR3 DNA sequence: TGCAGCGTTGAAAGTTGGCTCCTCCGGGACAGCGAGACCCAGTACTTC. Together with reference TRBV29-1 and TRBJ2-5, the CDR3 gives the full variable domain: SAVISQKPSRDICQRGTSLTIQCQVDSQVTMMFWYRQQPGQSLTLIATANQGSEATYESGFVIDKFPISRPNLTFSTLTVSNMSPEDSSIYLCSVESWLLRDSETQYFGPGTRLLVL.

As regards this clonotype: One junction end does not reproduce the germline sequence, and a read error may be involved. This chain connects TRBV6-2 or TRBV6-3 to TRBJ2-7; TRBD1 matches 9 bases. This CDR3 is built from 15 residues. The germline CDR1 and CDR2 sequences are MNHEY and SVGEGT. The CDR3 coding sequence is TGTGCCAGCACCCCTCGGGGACAGGGCTCCTTCGAGCAGTACTTC. The encoded protein is CASTPRGQGSFEQYF.

In its sample, this clonotype was seen a few times. This chain connects TRBV12-3 or TRBV12-4 to TRBJ2-5; 10 bases align to TRBD2. The CDR3 spans 15 residues. V trimming: 3 bases; J trimming: 5 bases; junction bases outside the gene matches: 6. CDR3 coding DNA: TGTGCCAGCAGTTTGGAGCGGGGGGGGGCGGAGACCCAGTACTTC. Its translation: CASSLERGGAETQYF.

The chain joins TRBV12-3 or TRBV12-4 to TRBJ1-2; the match to TRBD1 covers 7 bases. The ends lost 3 bases at V and 8 bases at J; junction bases unmatched: 3. There are 12 residues in the CDR3. The CDR3 loop is CASSFTGAGYTF. CDR3 bases: TGTGCCAGCAGTTTCACAGGGGCCGGCTACACCTTC.

This rearrangement joins TRBV20-1 to TRBJ2-7; 7 nucleotides agree with TRBD2. This CDR3 region has 18 residues. Germline-derived CDR1 and CDR2 are DFQATT and SNEGSKA (reference sequence). After removal of 3 bases from V and 3 bases from J, the junction contained 20 bases not matched to a gene. CDR3 loop: CSARPRGLAAVSSYEQYF. The CDR3 region has the DNA TGCAGTGCTAGGCCGCGGGGCCTAGCGGCCGTCTCTAGCTACGAGCAGTACTTC.

The V and J genes are TRBV5-1 and TRBJ2-2, with TRBD2 identical over 12 bases. Germline V gene data show CDR1 as SGHRS and CDR2 as YFSETQ. With V trimmed by 4 bases and J by 6 bases, 10 bases remained unmatched. The CDR3 consists of 17 residues. In DNA form, the CDR3 reads TGCGCCAGCAGCCCTTACTCTAGCGGGGGGGCCGCCGGGGAGCTGTTTTTT. Translation: CASSPYSSGGAAGELFF.

This clonotype was seen only a few times. The V and J genes are TRBV6-5 and TRBJ2-7; D is ambiguous. Trimming stripped 2 bases from V and 0 bases from J, with 14 bases between. The length of the CDR3 is 16 residues. Germline V gives CDR1 MNHEY, CDR2 SVGAGI. Here the CDR3 reads CASSYARSAISYEQYF. For the CDR3, the DNA is TGTGCCAGCAGTTACGCGAGGAGCGCCATCTCCTACGAGCAGTACTTC.

V is TRBV19 and J is TRBJ2-2, with D uncertain. The CDR3 covers 14 residues. V dropped 3 bases and J dropped 4 bases, with 9 bases sitting between them. The germline gives CDR1 LNHDA, CDR2 SQIVND (reference sequence). In nucleotides, the CDR3 is TGTGCCAGTAGTATGGCCCGTTTCACCGGGGAGCTGTTTTTT. It encodes CASSMARFTGELFF.